This T cell receptor (beta chain) was identified during a study of shared clonotypes between healthy human individuals. Trimming cost V 7 bases and J 0 bases, with 13 bases left between them. CDR1 is SEHNR, CDR2 FQNEAQ, per germline (reference sequence). The CDR3 has 15 residues. All donors qualified as healthy HIV-negative adults and had experienced no recent acute infections or vaccinations. Repertoires were generated with immunoSEQ multiplex PCR, while TCRdb's copy carries only in-frame clones and drops some. The sample has fewer than 200,000 clones, about 93% seen once. J is TRBJ1-3 and V is TRBV7-9; D gene uncertain. The TCR was taken from a woman between 25 and 40 years old in good health. Sequencing used naive CD4+ T cells sorted from blood. Subset denoted: CD45RA+ positively selected. The CDR3 region is CASTPRYPSGNTIYF. DNA of the CDR3: TGTGCCAGCACCCCCCGTTATCCCTCTGGAAACACCATATATTTT.